What follows describes a single T cell receptor beta chain. The data were taken from a study of T cell changes during pregnancy in multiple sclerosis. The CDR3 consists of 12 residues. The germline V gene encodes CDR1 SGHVS and CDR2 FQNEAQ. Trimming left V 5 bases short and J 5 bases short, with 10 bases between. Sequenced by immunoSEQ multiplex PCR; TCRdb stores in-frame clones only, minus some. The table lists about 59,000 clones, over 85% of them singletons. The chain is built from TRBV7-8 and TRBJ2-7; TRBD1 might be the D (5 bases). This specimen was CD4+ T cells from peripheral blood mononuclear cells, taken before pregnancy. The origin of this receptor is a female donor with multiple sclerosis, enrolled in a pregnancy study. CDR3 sequence reads: CASSPGFHEQYF. The CDR3 DNA is TGTGCCAGCAGCCCAGGGTTCCACGAGCAGTACTTC.